This passage covers 28 T cell receptor delta chains from one sample sequenced in a study of gamma-delta chains in newborns, infants, children. TCRdb fed the reads into CATT to redo clone calling. Of around 4,500 delta-chain clones detected, less than 6.5% appear once; the ten largest clones hold approximately 11%. What was sequenced was blood. The receptors were sampled from a child who was a newborn, infant or young child, either healthy, febrile or measles-vaccinated (not recorded which).

This clone has just a few counts. The chain has TRDV2 and TRDJ3, with 8 bases lining up with TRDD3. Germline values: CDR1 GEAIGNYY, CDR2 EKD. This CDR3 has 29 amino acids. The trim removed 0 bases at V and 0 bases at J, leaving 36 bases unmatched. The CDR3 DNA reads as TGTGCCTGTGACACCGGACGAGCGGGACCCCCGGATACACGAGTACTGGGGGCCGAGAGCTCCTGGGACACCCGACAGATGTTTTTC. Its translation is CACDTGRAGPPDTRVLGAESSWDTRQMFF.

Comment on this clone: A far larger clone is a single base away, which makes a read error likely. CDR3 loop: CACDIVLGDTWDTRQMFF. The DNA of the CDR3 is TGTGCCTGTGACATCGTACTGGGGGATACCTGGGACACCCGACAGATGTTTTTC. The chain recombines TRDV2 with TRDJ3; 11 nucleotides align to TRDD3. Germline V gene data show CDR1 as GEAIGNYY and CDR2 as EKD. Trimming removed 2 bases from V and 2 bases from J; junction bases left unmatched: 4. There are 18 residues in the CDR3.

This clone counts as medium-sized. V gene TRDV1 combines with J gene TRDJ2, with D possibly TRDD2 on 5 matching bases. From germline, CDR1 is TSWWSYY and CDR2 QGS. The CDR3 has 16 amino acids. Trimming pared 1 base from V and 6 bases from J, leaving 15 bases between. The CDR3 sequence: CALGEQGSLLPAQLFF. CDR3 nucleotides: TGTGCTCTTGGGGAACAAGGGTCCCTACTCCCAGCACAACTCTTCTTT.

This clone has only a few counts. The rearrangement uses TRDV2 and TRDJ3; 12 positions agree with TRDD3. The CDR3 has 20 amino acids. Per the germline V gene, CDR1 is GEAIGNYY and CDR2 is EKD. V was clipped by 0 bases and J by 2 bases; unmatched bases: 7. Here the CDR3 DNA reads TGTGCCTGTGACACCGAGGACCTGGGGGATACGGCCTGGGACACCCGACAGATGTTTTTC. Protein: CACDTEDLGDTAWDTRQMFF.

This clone was seen only a few times. The chain recombines TRDV2 with TRDJ1; 9 positions agree with TRDD3. Germline CDR1 GEAIGNYY, CDR2 EKD. J was trimmed by 0 bases and V by 0 bases; bases with no gene match: 7. This CDR3 comprises 17 residues. CDR3 amino acids: CACDTVAGGSYTDKLIF. CDR3 in DNA: TGTGCCTGTGACACCGTAGCTGGGGGATCCTACACCGATAAACTCATCTTT.

DNA for the CDR3: TGTGCAGCAAGCGCGTCCTTTACTGGGGGATACCGCTCCTGGGACACCCGACAGATGTTTTTC. This encodes CAASASFTGGYRSWDTRQMFF. This rearrangement joins TRAV29/DV5 to TRDJ3, with 12 bases fitting TRDD3. The CDR3 consists of 21 residues. Germline CDR1 reads NSMFDY; CDR2 reads ISSIKDK. The V gene end was trimmed by 0 bases and the J gene end by 0 bases; junction bases not matched to a gene: 10.

This clone was observed a handful of times. The chain combines TRDV2 with TRDJ3; TRDD3 agrees at 13 bases. V lost 0 bases, J lost 0 bases, and 7 bases stayed unmatched. CDR3 length equals 21 residues. The germline CDR1 and CDR2 sequences are GEAIGNYY and EKD. The CDR3 sequence is CACDTVLGDTVISWDTRQMFF. For the CDR3, the DNA is TGTGCCTGTGACACCGTACTGGGGGATACGGTAATCTCCTGGGACACCCGACAGATGTTTTTC.

The chain carries TRDV1 and TRDJ1, with 11 bases aligning to TRDD3. From germline, CDR1 is TSWWSYY and CDR2 QGS. V lost 3 bases to trimming and J lost 0 bases; unmatched junction nucleotides: 9. This CDR3 spans 18 amino acids. The CDR3 DNA reads as TGTGCTCTTGGGGATCCTTGGGGGATACGGCGGAACACCGATAAACTCATCTTT. Translated: CALGDPWGIRRNTDKLIF.

In this sample, this clone is medium-sized. The rearrangement uses TRAV29/DV5 and TRDJ1; D remains ambiguous. Germline V CDR1 and CDR2: NSMFDY, ISSIKDK. V lost 3 bases and J lost 1, with 25 bases in between. CDR3 length equals 18 residues. CDR3 loop: CAAKLSSGAPSRTDKLIF. CDR3 DNA: TGTGCAGCAAAGTTATCATCGGGAGCCCCGAGTCGCACCGATAAACTCATCTTT.

The sample holds a few counts of this clone. Other DNA sequences within the sample encode an identical CDR3. V gene TRDV2 combines with J gene TRDJ3; 7 nucleotides align to TRDD3. The CDR3 is 19 residues long. With 2 bases clipped from V and 1 base from J, the junction kept 10 bases outside the gene matches. CDR1 GEAIGNYY and CDR2 EKD come from the germline V gene. The CDR3 nucleotides read TGTGCCTGTGACATGGTGGGGGACGCCAGTTCCTGGGACACCCGACAGATGTTTTTC. This codes for CACDMVGDASSWDTRQMFF.

The DNA for the CDR3 is TGTGCCTGTGACACCGTGGGGGTCCGGGACACCCGACAGATGTTTTTC. Translated, it gives CACDTVGVRDTRQMFF. The chain carries TRDV2 and TRDJ3; D is perhaps TRDD3 (6 bases). Germline V gene data show CDR1 as GEAIGNYY and CDR2 as EKD. The CDR3 contains 16 residues. V gave up 0 bases and J gave up 5 bases, with 10 bases separating them.

This clone showed up just a few times. The chain combines TRDV1 with TRDJ2; D gene unclear. Germline V lookup: CDR1 TSWWSYY, CDR2 QGS. The CDR3 has 19 residues. Trimming stripped 3 bases from V and 1 base from J, with 21 bases between. CDR3 sequence (DNA): TGTGCTCTTGGGGAGATTACCGCAGGCTCCCAAAGTTTGACAGCACAACTCTTCTTT. Protein: CALGEITAGSQSLTAQLFF.

A remark on this clone: A much larger clone is a single base away; this may be a read error. The sample has other DNA sequences that encode this CDR3 too. This chain joins TRDV2 and TRDJ3; 9 positions match TRDD3. The CDR3 has 17 amino acids. Germline values: CDR1 GEAIGNYY, CDR2 EKD. V gave up 3 bases and J gave up 0 bases; unmatched junction bases: 2. The CDR3: CACDDWGSSWDTRQMFF. For the CDR3, the DNA is TGTGCCTGTGACGACTGGGGGAGCTCCTGGGACACCCGACAGATGTTTTTC.

The V gene is TRDV2, the J gene TRDJ2; 8 bases fit TRDD3. Germline assignment: CDR1 GEAIGNYY and CDR2 EKD. This CDR3 is 16 amino acids long. The trim removed 0 bases at V and 5 bases at J, leaving 7 bases unmatched. DNA of the CDR3: TGTGCCTGTGACACCCTGGGGGAACCCATTACAGCACAACTCTTCTTT. Its translation: CACDTLGEPITAQLFF.

This rearrangement joins TRDV2 to TRDJ1, with 10 nucleotides matching TRDD3. TCRdb lists no J gene, so it was determined here by aligning the DNA to germline. After removal of 0 bases from V and 0 bases from J, the junction contained 9 bases not matched to a gene. This CDR3 has 18 residues. CDR1 and CDR2 from the germline V gene are GEAIGNYY and EKD. In DNA form, the CDR3 reads TGTGCCTGTGACACCAGTACTGGGGGATTCACGTACACCGATAAACTCATCTTT. Its protein is CACDTSTGGFTYTDKLIF.

This chain links TRDV2 with TRDJ3, with 8 positions matching TRDD3. TCRdb is silent on the J gene; assignment here came from matching the DNA to germline. The CDR3 contains 20 residues. Trimming at V came to 3 bases and at J to 0 bases, leaving 12 bases not matched to a gene. Germline CDR1 and CDR2: GEAIGNYY and EKD. The CDR3 sequence: CACDSSTGGSSSWDTRQMFF. DNA of the CDR3: TGTGCCTGTGACTCCTCTACTGGGGGCTCCAGCTCCTGGGACACCCGACAGATGTTTTTC.

This clone was counted a few times. This may be a read error: a much more frequent sequence differs by one nucleotide. This CDR3 is also generated by other DNA sequences in the sample. CDR3 nucleotides: TGTGCCTGTGACACCGTCACTGGAGGCCCCCATTTGACAGCACAACTCTTCTTT. Translating it yields CACDTVTGGPHLTAQLFF. This chain links TRDV2 with TRDJ2, with D maybe TRDD3 (5 bases). V lost 0 bases and J 1 base, leaving 17 bases between the germline ends. The CDR3 is 18 amino acids. CDR1 is GEAIGNYY, CDR2 EKD, per germline.

The chain uses TRDV1 and TRDJ1; 13 bases are shared with TRDD3. Germline CDR1 and CDR2: TSWWSYY and QGS. The CDR3 runs 20 residues. V was pared by 5 bases and J by 6 bases, with 21 bases of the junction left unmatched. CDR3 sequence reads: CALGPRAFLRVLGDTHKLIF. CDR3 DNA sequence: TGTGCTCTTGGGCCCAGGGCCTTCCTACGTGTACTGGGGGATACGCATAAACTCATCTTT.

By share of the sample, this clone is medium-sized. Other DNA sequences in the same sample also yield this CDR3. The chain uses TRDV2 and TRDJ1; 13 bases are shared with TRDD3. V shed 3 bases and J 3 bases; nucleotides not matched to a gene: 6. CDR3 length: 16 amino acids. Germline V gene lookup returns CDR1 GEAIGNYY and CDR2 EKD. The CDR3 coding sequence is TGTGCCTGTGACGGGGGTACTGGGGGATACGCCGATAAACTCATCTTT. Its protein is CACDGGTGGYADKLIF.

In this sample, this clone turned up a few times. The same CDR3 arises from other DNA sequences in this sample as well. The gene calls are TRDV2 and TRDJ1; TRDD3 agrees at 8 bases. CDR3 size: 15 residues. In germline, CDR1 is GEAIGNYY, CDR2 EKD. V shed 0 bases and J 0 bases; nucleotides not matched to a gene: 2. CDR3 nucleotides: TGTGCCTGTGACACCGTTGGGGGATACACCGATAAACTCATCTTT. This sequence encodes CACDTVGGYTDKLIF.

Comments on this clone: A read error is possible here, since a much larger clone lies one base away. This chain connects TRDV2 to TRDJ2, with D possibly TRDD3 on 5 matching bases. Germline lookup yields CDR1 GEAIGNYY and CDR2 EKD. The CDR3 runs 18 residues. The CDR3 nucleotides are TGTGCCCGTGACACCGTCCTCCGGGGGGGCCCTATGACAGCACAACTCTTCTTT. Encoded protein: CARDTVLRGGPMTAQLFF.

With respect to this clone: This likely reflects a read error, since a far larger clone is one base away. This chain connects TRDV2 to TRDJ3; D is undetermined. The CDR3 totals 13 residues. The V gene's germline CDR1 is GEAIGNYY and CDR2 EKD. DNA for the CDR3: TGTGCCTGTGACACCTGGGACACCCGACAGACGTTTTTC. It is translated as CACDTWDTRQTFF.

This clone showed up just a few times. The gene calls are TRDV2 and TRDJ2; 13 bases agree with TRDD3. V shed 0 bases, J shed 8 bases, and the junction held 5 bases outside the gene matches. Germline V CDR1 and CDR2: GEAIGNYY, EKD. The CDR3 runs 16 residues. The CDR3 DNA reads TGTGCCTGTGACACCGTCACTGGGGGATACGCGGCACAACTCTTCTTT. Encoded protein: CACDTVTGGYAAQLFF.

This clone was seen only a few times. J is TRDJ3 and V is TRDV2; TRDD3 matches 10 bases. The J segment lost 0 bases and the V segment lost 5 bases, leaving 9 bases of the junction unmatched. Germline CDR1 reads GEAIGNYY; CDR2 reads EKD. The CDR3 runs 19 residues. For the CDR3, the DNA is TGTGCCTGTGGCCCTGTACTGGGGGATGTCTCCTGGGACACCCGACAGATGTTTTTC. Its protein product is CACGPVLGDVSWDTRQMFF.

The chain carries TRDV1 and TRDJ1; 12 bases are shared with TRDD3. V trimming: 3 bases; J trimming: 1 base; junction bases outside the gene matches: 18. CDR1 and CDR2 from the germline V gene are TSWWSYY and QGS. The CDR3 contains 21 residues. Here the CDR3 reads CALGDPGPTRWGIRFTDKLIF. CDR3 in DNA: TGTGCTCTTGGGGATCCTGGACCAACTCGCTGGGGGATACGGTTCACCGATAAACTCATCTTT.

Remarks on this clone: An end of the junction differs from the germline gene, which may be a read error. The sample has other DNA sequences that encode this CDR3 too. J is TRDJ2 and V is TRDV2; 9 nucleotides match TRDD3. From germline, CDR1 is GEAIGNYY and CDR2 EKD. CDR3 length: 18 amino acids. The CDR3 nucleotides read TGCGCCTGTGACGAGGTACTGGGGGACAACCCTTTGACAGCACAACTCTTCTTT. This gives the protein CACDEVLGDNPLTAQLFF.

On this clone: With a far larger clone one base away, a read error is the likely cause. This chain uses TRDV2 with TRDJ3, with TRDD3 matching over 11 bases. The length of the CDR3 is 18 residues. After removal of 3 bases from V and 2 bases from J, the junction contained 5 bases not matched to a gene. The V gene's germline CDR1 is GEAIGNYY and CDR2 EKD. In DNA form, the CDR3 reads TGTGCCTGTGACGCCGTACTGGGGGATACCTGGGACACCCGACAGATGTTTTTC. Translated, it gives CACDAVLGDTWDTRQMFF.

This clone has a handful of counts. The V and J genes are TRDV1 and TRDJ1; TRDD3 matches at 8 bases. The CDR3 totals 17 residues. Germline V CDR1 and CDR2: TSWWSYY, QGS. The ends lost 3 bases at V and 0 bases at J; junction bases unmatched: 9. This chain's CDR3 is CALGDFYVLGDTDKLIF. The CDR3 coding sequence is TGTGCTCTTGGGGACTTCTACGTACTGGGGGACACCGATAAACTCATCTTT.